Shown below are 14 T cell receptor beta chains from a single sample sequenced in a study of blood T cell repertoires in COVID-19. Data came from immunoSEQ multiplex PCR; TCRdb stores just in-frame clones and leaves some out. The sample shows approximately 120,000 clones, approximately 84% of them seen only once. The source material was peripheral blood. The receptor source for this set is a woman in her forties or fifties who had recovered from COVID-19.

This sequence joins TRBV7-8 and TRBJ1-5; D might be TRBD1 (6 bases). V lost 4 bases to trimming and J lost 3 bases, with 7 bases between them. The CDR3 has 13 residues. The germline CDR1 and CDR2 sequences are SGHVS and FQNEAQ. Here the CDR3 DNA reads TGTGCCAGCAGCTGGGACAACAATCAGCCCCAGCATTTT. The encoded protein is CASSWDNNQPQHF.

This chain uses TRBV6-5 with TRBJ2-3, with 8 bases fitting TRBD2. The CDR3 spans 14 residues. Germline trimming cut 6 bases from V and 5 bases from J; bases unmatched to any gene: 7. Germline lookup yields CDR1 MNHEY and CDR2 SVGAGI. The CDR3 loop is CASRRGLELDTQYF. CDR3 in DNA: TGTGCCAGCAGACGGGGACTAGAGCTAGATACGCAGTATTTT.

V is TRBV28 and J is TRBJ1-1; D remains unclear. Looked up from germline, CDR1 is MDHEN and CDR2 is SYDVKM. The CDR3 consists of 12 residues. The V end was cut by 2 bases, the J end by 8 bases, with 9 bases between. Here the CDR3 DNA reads TGTGCCAGCAGTTTAGACACACGGGAAGCTTTCTTT. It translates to CASSLDTREAFF.

DNA of the CDR3: TGTGCCAGCAGCTCTAGGACTAGCGGGAGTTTTTCCAATGAGCAGTTCTTC. It yields the protein CASSSRTSGSFSNEQFF. The rearrangement joins TRBV7-2 to TRBJ2-1; the match to TRBD2 covers 13 bases. CDR3 length equals 17 residues. The V gene's germline CDR1 is SGHTA and CDR2 FQGNSA. With V trimmed by 4 bases and J by 6 bases, 9 bases remained unmatched.

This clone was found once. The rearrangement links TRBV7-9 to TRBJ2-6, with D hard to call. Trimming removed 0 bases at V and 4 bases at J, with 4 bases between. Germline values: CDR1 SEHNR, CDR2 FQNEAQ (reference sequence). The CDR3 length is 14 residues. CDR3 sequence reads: CASSLAVGANVLTF. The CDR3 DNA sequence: TGTGCCAGCAGCTTAGCCGTGGGGGCCAACGTCCTGACTTTC.

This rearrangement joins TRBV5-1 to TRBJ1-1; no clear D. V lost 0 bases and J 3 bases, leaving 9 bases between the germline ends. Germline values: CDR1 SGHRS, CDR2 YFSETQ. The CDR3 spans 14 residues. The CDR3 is CASSLVWGDTEAFF. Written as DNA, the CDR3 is TGCGCCAGCAGCTTGGTCTGGGGAGACACTGAAGCTTTCTTT.

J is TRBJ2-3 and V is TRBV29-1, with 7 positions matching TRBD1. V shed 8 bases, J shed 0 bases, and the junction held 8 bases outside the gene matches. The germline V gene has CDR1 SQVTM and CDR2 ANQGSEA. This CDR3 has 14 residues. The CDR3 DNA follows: TGCAGCTCGAAACTGGGACAGAGCACAGATACGCAGTATTTT. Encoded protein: CSSKLGQSTDTQYF.

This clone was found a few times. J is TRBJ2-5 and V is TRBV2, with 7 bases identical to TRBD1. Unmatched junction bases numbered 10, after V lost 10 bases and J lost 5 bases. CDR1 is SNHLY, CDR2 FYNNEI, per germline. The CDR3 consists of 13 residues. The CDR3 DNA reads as TGTGCCACCTTCCACAGGGGACAGGAGACCCAGTACTTC. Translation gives CATFHRGQETQYF.

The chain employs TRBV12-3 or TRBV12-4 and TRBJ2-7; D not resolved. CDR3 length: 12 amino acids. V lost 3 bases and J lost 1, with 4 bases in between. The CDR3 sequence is CASSFRSYEQYF. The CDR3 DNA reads TGTGCCAGCAGTTTTAGATCCTACGAGCAGTACTTC.

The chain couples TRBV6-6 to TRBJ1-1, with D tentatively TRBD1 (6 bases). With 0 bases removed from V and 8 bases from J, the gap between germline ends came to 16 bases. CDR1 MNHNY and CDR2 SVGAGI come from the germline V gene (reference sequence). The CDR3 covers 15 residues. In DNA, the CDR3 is TGTGCCAGCAGTTACTCTTTCACAGGGCAGGGCGAAGCTTTCTTT. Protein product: CASSYSFTGQGEAFF.

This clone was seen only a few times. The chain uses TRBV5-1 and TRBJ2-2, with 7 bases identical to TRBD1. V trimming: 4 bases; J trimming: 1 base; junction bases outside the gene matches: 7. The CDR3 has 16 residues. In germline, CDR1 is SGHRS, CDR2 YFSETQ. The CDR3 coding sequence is TGCGCCAGCAGCCCCCTGGGACAGAGGAACACCGGGGAGCTGTTTTTT. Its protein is CASSPLGQRNTGELFF. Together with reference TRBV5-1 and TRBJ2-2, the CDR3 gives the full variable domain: KAGVTQTPRYLIKTRGQQVTLSCSPISGHRSVSWYQQTPGQGLQFLFEYFSETQRNKGNFPGRFSGRQFSNSRSEMNVSTLELGDSALYLCASSPLGQRNTGELFFGEGSRLTVL.

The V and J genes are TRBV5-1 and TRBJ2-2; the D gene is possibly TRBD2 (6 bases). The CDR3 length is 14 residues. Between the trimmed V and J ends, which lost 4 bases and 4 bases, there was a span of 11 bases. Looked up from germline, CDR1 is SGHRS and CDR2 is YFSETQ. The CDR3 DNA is TGCGCCAGCAGCGGCGGGGTGGGCACCGGGGAGCTGTTTTTT. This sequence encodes CASSGGVGTGELFF.

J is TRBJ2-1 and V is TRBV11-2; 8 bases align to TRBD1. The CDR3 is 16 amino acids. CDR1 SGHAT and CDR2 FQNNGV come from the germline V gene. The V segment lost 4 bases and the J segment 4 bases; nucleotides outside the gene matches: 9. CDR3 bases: TGTGCCAGCAGCTCCACAGGGGGAGTAAATTACAATGAGCAGTTCTTC. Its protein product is CASSSTGGVNYNEQFF.

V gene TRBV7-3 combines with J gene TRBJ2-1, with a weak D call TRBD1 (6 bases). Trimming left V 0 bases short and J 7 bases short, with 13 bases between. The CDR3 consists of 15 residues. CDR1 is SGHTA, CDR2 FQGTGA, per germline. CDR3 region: CASSLTPGVGNEQFF. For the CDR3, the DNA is TGTGCCAGCAGCTTAACCCCAGGGGTGGGGAATGAGCAGTTCTTC.